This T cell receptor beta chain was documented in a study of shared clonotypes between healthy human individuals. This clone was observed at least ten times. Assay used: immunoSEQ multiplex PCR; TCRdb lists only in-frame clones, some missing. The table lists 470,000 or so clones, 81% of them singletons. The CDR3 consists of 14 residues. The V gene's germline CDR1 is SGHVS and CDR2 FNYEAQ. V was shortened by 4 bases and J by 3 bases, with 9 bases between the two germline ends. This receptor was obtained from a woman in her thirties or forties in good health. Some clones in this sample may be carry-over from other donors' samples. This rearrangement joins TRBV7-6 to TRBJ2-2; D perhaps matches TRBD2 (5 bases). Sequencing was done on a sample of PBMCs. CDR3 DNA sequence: TGTGCCAGCAGCTGGTCGGAGGACACCGGGGAGCTGTTTTTT. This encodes CASSWSEDTGELFF.